One and the same sample provided the 17 T cell receptor beta chains below, sequenced in a study of cytomegalovirus exposure and HLA in healthy donors. Sequenced by immunoSEQ multiplex PCR; TCRdb stores in-frame clones only, minus some. The sample has about 160,000 clones; around nine tenths are singletons. The specimen was PBMCs. These TCRs come from a young man in good health and CMV-seropositive.

The chain couples TRBV9 to TRBJ1-2, with D maybe TRBD1 (5 bases). Trimming stripped 3 bases from V and 14 bases from J, with 17 bases between. CDR3 length equals 12 residues. The germline V gene has CDR1 SGDLS and CDR2 YYNGEE. This chain's CDR3 is CASSGDQGHGTF. CDR3 bases: TGTGCCAGCAGCGGTGACCAGGGCCATGGGACCTTC.

The rearrangement links TRBV19 to TRBJ1-5; D perhaps matches TRBD1 (5 bases). Germline-derived CDR1 and CDR2 are LNHDA and SQIVND (reference sequence). The CDR3 spans 14 residues. V shed 6 bases and J shed 4 bases, with 13 bases lying between them. Here the CDR3 DNA reads TGTGCCAGTAGAGGGGTAGGCGATAATCAGCCCCAGCATTTT. This gives the protein CASRGVGDNQPQHF.

The chain is built from TRBV7-3 and TRBJ2-1, with D possibly TRBD2 on 5 matching bases. Trimming took 1 base from V and 11 from J, leaving 15 bases between them. The CDR3 has 14 amino acids. Germline V gives CDR1 SGHTA, CDR2 FQGTGA. The CDR3 spells CASSLNLWEHQQFF. As DNA, the CDR3 is TGTGCCAGCAGCTTAAATTTGTGGGAGCACCAGCAGTTCTTC. The complete variable domain, with remaining parts taken from reference TRBV7-3 and TRBJ2-1, reads GAGVSQTPSNKVTEKGKYVELRCDPISGHTALYWYRQSLGQGPEFLIYFQGTGAADDSGLPNDRFFAVRPEGSVSTLKIQRTERGDSAVYLCASSLNLWEHQQFFGPGTRLTVL.

The CDR3 region is CASSLRGGLAFSYEQYF. Here the CDR3 DNA reads TGCGCCAGCAGCTTGAGGGGCGGACTAGCGTTTTCCTACGAGCAGTACTTC. The chain uses TRBV5-1 and TRBJ2-7; 9 positions match TRBD2. The CDR3 runs to 17 residues. CDR1 is SGHRS, CDR2 YFSETQ, per germline. The V and J ends lost 1 base and 1 base, in that order; junction bases with no gene match: 9. Together with reference TRBV5-1 and TRBJ2-7, the CDR3 gives the full variable domain: KAGVTQTPRYLIKTRGQQVTLSCSPISGHRSVSWYQQTPGQGLQFLFEYFSETQRNKGNFPGRFSGRQFSNSRSEMNVSTLELGDSALYLCASSLRGGLAFSYEQYFGPGTRLTVT.

The chain employs TRBV7-3 and TRBJ2-1; tentatively, D is TRBD2 (6 bases). The V gene's germline CDR1 is SGHTA and CDR2 FQGTGA. The CDR3 consists of 16 residues. The ends were cut back, 5 bases at V and 3 bases at J, with 17 bases in the middle. CDR3 sequence reads: CASSPTRTTIYNEQFF. For the CDR3, the DNA is TGTGCCAGCAGCCCTACTAGGACTACCATCTACAATGAGCAGTTCTTC.

The CDR3 DNA sequence: TGTGCCAGCGAGGACCCAGGGGGCTACGAGCAGTACTTC. This codes for CASEDPGGYEQYF. This chain connects TRBV28 to TRBJ2-7; 7 positions agree with TRBD1. Germline-derived CDR1 and CDR2 are MDHEN and SYDVKM. V was pared by 8 bases and J by 3 bases, with 7 bases of the junction left unmatched. The CDR3 covers 13 residues.

The rearrangement uses TRBV7-8 and TRBJ2-1; D is possibly TRBD1 (6 bases). This CDR3 is 15 amino acids long. V lost 5 bases to trimming and J lost 5 bases, with 16 bases between them. CDR1 is SGHVS, CDR2 FQNEAQ, per germline. CDR3 in amino acids: CASSLLAQGNNEQFF. CDR3 bases: TGTGCCAGCAGCCTCCTGGCTCAGGGGAACAATGAGCAGTTCTTC.

The J gene is TRBJ2-1, the V gene TRBV7-9; TRBD1 agrees at 9 bases. Germline CDR1 is SEHNR and CDR2 is FQNEAQ (reference sequence). Trimming at V came to 5 bases and at J to 6 bases, leaving 8 bases not matched to a gene. The CDR3 totals 15 residues. The CDR3 is CASSQDRGLGNEQFF. The CDR3 DNA reads as TGTGCCAGCAGCCAGGACAGGGGACTGGGCAATGAGCAGTTCTTC.

For the CDR3, the DNA is TGCGCCAGCAGCTTGGGGGACAGGGACTCCGGGGAGCTGTTTTTT. Its translation is CASSLGDRDSGELFF. The V gene is TRBV5-1, the J gene TRBJ2-2; 9 bases are shared with TRBD1. In germline, CDR1 is SGHRS, CDR2 YFSETQ. J was trimmed by 6 bases and V by 0 bases; bases with no gene match: 3. This CDR3 spans 15 amino acids.

The CDR3 bases are TGTGCCAGCAGCTTAGGTAATAGCGGGGGATACGAGCAGTACTTC. It translates to CASSLGNSGGYEQYF. The chain uses TRBV11-2 and TRBJ2-7; 9 positions match TRBD2. From germline, CDR1 is SGHAT and CDR2 FQNNGV. CDR3 length: 15 residues. V gave up 1 base and J gave up 4 bases; unmatched junction bases: 5.

V and J are TRBV2 and TRBJ2-7; D perhaps matches TRBD2 (8 bases). Trimming cost V 6 bases and J 2 bases, with 14 bases left between them. This CDR3 is 14 amino acids long. CDR1 is SNHLY and CDR2 is FYNNEI in the germline V gene. The CDR3 bases are TGTGCCAGCAGCCGGGGGGGACAGACCTACGAGCAGTACTTC. It translates to CASSRGGQTYEQYF.

The chain has TRBV5-5 and TRBJ1-5; D remains ambiguous. V was trimmed by 1 base and J by 3 bases, leaving 8 bases between them. Germline V gene sequence: CDR1 SGHKS, CDR2 YYEKEE (reference sequence). This CDR3 is 14 amino acids long. The CDR3 bases are TGTGCCAGCAGCTTGTCCTCAGACAATCAGCCCCAGCATTTT. It codes for CASSLSSDNQPQHF.

V is TRBV21-1 and J is TRBJ1-5; the DNA was not used to check the table's D call, TRBD1. TRBV21-1 is a known pseudogene. The CDR3 extends over 13 amino acids. CDR3 sequence (DNA): TGTGCCAGCAGCAAAACAGGGGTTCAGCCCCAGCATTTT. Its translation: CASSKTGVQPQHF.

The gene calls are TRBV5-6 and TRBJ2-3; 11 bases agree with TRBD1. Germline values: CDR1 SGHDT, CDR2 YYEEEE. V dropped 4 bases and J dropped 4; count of bases not matched to a gene: 5. The CDR3 sequence is 15 residues long. CDR3 region: CASSTRTGGADTQYF. The DNA for the CDR3 is TGTGCCAGCAGCACAAGGACAGGGGGCGCAGATACGCAGTATTTT. The full variable domain, its missing parts supplied by reference TRBV5-6 and TRBJ2-3, is DAGVTQSPTHLIKTRGQQVTLRCSPKSGHDTVSWYQQALGQGPQFIFQYYEEEERQRGNFPDRFSGHQFPNYSSELNVNALLLGDSALYLCASSTRTGGADTQYFGPGTRLTVL.

The V call is TRBV18, the J call TRBJ2-1; tentatively, D is TRBD1 (6 bases). Germline CDR1 and CDR2: KGHSH and LQKENI. This CDR3 spans 13 amino acids. V lost 2 bases, J lost 5 bases, and 7 bases lay in between. The CDR3 loop is CASSPGGHNEQFF. Written as DNA, the CDR3 is TGTGCCAGCTCACCAGGGGGCCACAATGAGCAGTTCTTC.

The chain joins TRBV6-1 to TRBJ2-7; a possible D gene is TRBD1 (5 bases). V lost 2 bases to trimming and J lost 2 bases, with 10 bases between them. Germline assignment: CDR1 MNHNS and CDR2 SASEGT. The CDR3 consists of 14 residues. The DNA for the CDR3 is TGTGCCAGCAGTGAATCGGCAGGGCCCTACGAGCAGTACTTC. Protein sequence: CASSESAGPYEQYF.

This chain connects TRBV6-5 to TRBJ2-1; TRBD1 matches 9 bases. The CDR3 is 15 residues long. Germline V CDR1 and CDR2: MNHEY, SVGAGI. The ends lost 2 bases at V and 2 bases at J; junction bases unmatched: 1. The CDR3 DNA sequence: TGTGCCAGCAGTTACGACAGGGGGGCCTACAATGAGCAGTTCTTC. As protein: CASSYDRGAYNEQFF.